The entry that follows covers one T cell receptor beta chain sequence. This sample is part of a study of blood T cell repertoires in COVID-19. V lost 7 bases to trimming and J lost 10 bases; unmatched junction nucleotides: 18. This CDR3 has 15 amino acids. CDR1 and CDR2 (germline): MNHEY, SVGAGI. Enrollees, roughly 18 to 95 years old, lived in around 23 US areas. Two consecutive negative NP/OP PCR tests, clearance, or resolved symptoms defined Cohort 3 recovery. Measured with immunoSEQ multiplex PCR; TCRdb has only the in-frame clones, and not every one. The profile shows approximately 490,000 clones, roughly 87% of them singletons.

The sequencing input was PBMCs or T cells enriched from blood (not recorded which). The sequence was collected from a woman between 18 and 29 years old who had recovered from COVID-19. The V gene is TRBV6-5, the J gene TRBJ1-1; 7 bases align to TRBD1. The CDR3 region has the DNA TGTGCCAGCATCGCAGACAGGGTGACGAGGAGGAGAGCTTTCTTT. Its protein is CASIADRVTRRRAFF.